Listed here is a single T cell receptor (beta chain). The antigen is undetermined. The sample is drawn from a study of cytomegalovirus exposure and HLA in healthy donors. Findings and caveats of the study: Overall, roughly 150 TCR beta chains were annotated as cytomegalovirus-associated.

Primers for the PCR totalled 60 Vbeta and 13 Jbeta. The table came from immunoSEQ multiplex PCR; TCRdb's copy has only in-frame clones and leaves some out. The sample shows about 110,000 clones, approximately 70% of them seen only once. Healthy bone marrow donors made up the cohort. Germline CDR1 MDHEN, CDR2 SYDVKM. Trimming shortened V by 2 bases and J by 1 base, and 11 bases separated the two germline ends. CDR3 length equals 15 residues. The chain joins TRBV28 to TRBJ1-1; D not certain. What was sequenced was PBMCs. The TCR originated in a young man in good health and CMV-seropositive. The CDR3 nucleotides read TGTGCCAGCAGTTTAAGAGGGCATTCGAACACTGAAGCTTTCTTT. Translated: CASSLRGHSNTEAFF.